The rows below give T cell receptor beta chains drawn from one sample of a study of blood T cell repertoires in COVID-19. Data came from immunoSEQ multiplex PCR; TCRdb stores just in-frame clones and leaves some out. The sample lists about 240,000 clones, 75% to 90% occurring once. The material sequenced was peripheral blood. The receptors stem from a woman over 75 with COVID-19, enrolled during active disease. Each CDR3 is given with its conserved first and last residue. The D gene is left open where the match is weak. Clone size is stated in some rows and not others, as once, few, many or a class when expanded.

CDR3: CASITDRGGCNQPQHF
DNA: TGTGCCAGCATCACCGACAGGGGAGGTTGCAATCAGCCCCAGCATTTT
size: NA
V: TRBV21-1
D: NA
J: TRBJ1-5

CDR3: CASSSTGAATNEKLFF
DNA: TGCGCCAGCAGCTCGACAGGAGCTGCAACTAATGAAAAACTGTTTTTT
size: NA
V: TRBV5-1
D: NA
J: TRBJ1-4

CDR3: CASSLEGQGPYEQYF
DNA: TGTGCCAGCAGCTTAGAGGGACAGGGCCCCTACGAGCAGTACTTC
size: NA
V: TRBV7-6
D: TRBD1
J: TRBJ2-7

CDR3: CASSEDTGAEAFF
DNA: TGTGCCAGCAGTGAGGATACAGGGGCTGAAGCTTTCTTT
size: NA
V: TRBV2
D: TRBD1
J: TRBJ1-1

CDR3: CASRLAGNQETQYF
DNA: TGCGCCAGCAGGCTAGCGGGGAATCAAGAGACCCAGTACTTC
size: few
V: TRBV5-1
D: TRBD2
J: TRBJ2-5

CDR3: CASSDREVGEQFF
DNA: TGTGCCAGCAGCGACCGAGAGGTTGGTGAGCAGTTCTTC
size: NA
V: TRBV9
D: NA
J: TRBJ2-1

CDR3: CASSIVNREETQYF
DNA: TGTGCCAGTAGTATAGTCAACAGGGAAGAGACCCAGTACTTC
size: NA
V: TRBV19
D: NA
J: TRBJ2-5

CDR3: CASSSGTGIAKEETQYF
DNA: TGTGCCAGCAGTTCGGGGACAGGGATCGCCAAAGAAGAGACCCAGTACTTC
size: NA
V: TRBV28
D: TRBD1
J: TRBJ2-5

CDR3: CAIPGATNEKLFF
DNA: TGTGCCATCCCGGGAGCAACTAATGAAAAACTGTTTTTT
size: NA
V: TRBV7-9
D: NA
J: TRBJ1-4

CDR3: CASSLAGSGGAQNEQFF
DNA: TGTGCCAGCAGCTTAGCAGGTAGCGGGGGGGCTCAGAATGAGCAGTTCTTC
size: NA
V: TRBV11-3
D: TRBD2
J: TRBJ2-1

CDR3: CASSPRTGGDYGYTF
DNA: TGTGCCAGCTCGCCCCGGACAGGGGGGGACTATGGCTACACCTTC
size: NA
V: TRBV18
D: TRBD1
J: TRBJ1-2

CDR3: CASSAGNRGSGDTQYF
DNA: TGTGCCAGCAGCGCGGGAAACAGGGGTTCTGGAGATACGCAGTATTTT
size: NA
V: TRBV9
D: TRBD1
J: TRBJ2-3

CDR3: CASVQSGGPDTQYF
DNA: TGTGCCAGCGTCCAGAGCGGCGGTCCAGATACGCAGTATTTT
size: once
V: TRBV7-8
D: NA
J: TRBJ2-3

CDR3: CASSYQAWNYGYTF
DNA: TGTGCCAGCAGTTACCAGGCCTGGAACTATGGCTACACCTTC
size: NA
V: TRBV27
D: NA
J: TRBJ1-2

CDR3: CASSHLTSGSAGELFF
DNA: TGTGCCAGCAGCCACTTGACTAGCGGGAGTGCCGGGGAGCTGTTTTTT
size: NA
V: TRBV4-2
D: TRBD2
J: TRBJ2-2

CDR3: CASTPGSPLHF
DNA: TGTGCCAGCACCCCCGGTTCACCCCTCCACTTT
size: NA
V: TRBV6-2/TRBV6-3
D: NA
J: TRBJ1-6

CDR3: CASSPSGRASYEQYF
DNA: TGTGCCAGCTCACCTAGCGGGAGGGCGTCCTACGAGCAGTACTTC
size: NA
V: TRBV18
D: TRBD2
J: TRBJ2-7

CDR3: CASGRGVGTDTQYF
DNA: TGCGCCAGCGGCAGGGGGGTAGGCACAGATACGCAGTATTTT
size: NA
V: TRBV23-1
D: NA
J: TRBJ2-3

CDR3: CASIPVGEANYGYTF
DNA: TGTGCCAGTATCCCCGTCGGAGAAGCTAACTATGGCTACACCTTC
size: NA
V: TRBV19
D: NA
J: TRBJ1-2

CDR3: CATSDPTEGKESPLHF
DNA: TGTGCCACCAGTGACCCAACGGAGGGGAAGGAATCACCCCTCCACTTT
size: NA
V: TRBV24-1
D: NA
J: TRBJ1-6

CDR3: CATSGSSGGEQYF
DNA: TGTGCCACTTCCGGAAGTTCGGGTGGCGAGCAGTACTTC
size: NA
V: TRBV18
D: NA
J: TRBJ2-7

CDR3: CASSFRDYLRNEQFF
DNA: TGTGCCAGCAGCTTCCGGGACTATCTTCGCAATGAGCAGTTCTTC
size: NA
V: TRBV5-6
D: TRBD2
J: TRBJ2-1

CDR3: CASSPRQGLKTQYF
DNA: TGCGCCAGCAGCCCCCGACAGGGGTTGAAGACCCAGTACTTC
size: NA
V: TRBV5-1
D: TRBD1
J: TRBJ2-5

CDR3: CASSPGGDYGYTF
DNA: TGTGCCAGCAGTCCCGGGGGGGACTATGGCTACACCTTC
size: NA
V: TRBV6-1
D: NA
J: TRBJ1-2

CDR3: CASSQMTGSGNTIYF
DNA: TGTGCCAGCAGCCAGATGACAGGCTCTGGAAACACCATATATTTT
size: NA
V: TRBV4-2
D: NA
J: TRBJ1-3

CDR3: CASKDSGGRDTQYF
DNA: TGTGCCAGCAAGGATAGCGGGGGGAGAGATACGCAGTATTTT
size: once
V: TRBV27
D: TRBD2
J: TRBJ2-3

CDR3: CASSFTSRDTIYF
DNA: TGTGCCAGCAGTTTCACATCCCGGGACACCATATATTTT
size: NA
V: TRBV6-5
D: NA
J: TRBJ1-3

CDR3: CAISALSGGAGDTQYF
DNA: TGTGCCATCAGTGCCCTCAGCGGGGGGGCCGGAGATACGCAGTATTTT
size: NA
V: TRBV10-3
D: TRBD2
J: TRBJ2-3

CDR3: CASRGGAVSGPDIQYF
DNA: TGCGCCAGCCGAGGGGGAGCCGTTAGCGGGCCAGACATTCAGTACTTC
size: NA
V: TRBV5-1
D: NA
J: TRBJ2-4

CDR3: CASSLGGLAGGSEQFF
DNA: TGTGCCAGCAGTTTAGGAGGACTAGCGGGAGGTAGTGAGCAGTTCTTC
size: NA
V: TRBV28
D: TRBD2
J: TRBJ2-1

CDR3: CASSPLPSRVSSAQDQPQHF
DNA: TGTGCCAGCTCACCCTTACCGAGTCGCGTTAGTTCAGCACAGGATCAGCCCCAGCATTTT
size: NA
V: TRBV18
D: NA
J: TRBJ1-5

CDR3: CASSFSTGTQSHGYTF
DNA: TGTGCCAGCAGCTTCAGCACAGGAACCCAAAGCCACGGCTACACCTTC
size: NA
V: TRBV7-9
D: NA
J: TRBJ1-2

CDR3: CASSLGLARNTQYF
DNA: TGTGCCAGCAGCTTAGGGCTAGCGCGAAATACGCAGTATTTT
size: NA
V: TRBV11-2
D: NA
J: TRBJ2-3

CDR3: CASNGGKPYEQYF
DNA: TGTGCCAGCAATGGGGGGAAACCCTACGAGCAGTACTTC
size: once
V: TRBV28
D: NA
J: TRBJ2-7

CDR3: CASKGGGANYGYTF
DNA: TGTGCCAGCAAAGGCGGGGGAGCTAACTATGGCTACACCTTC
size: NA
V: TRBV28
D: NA
J: TRBJ1-2

CDR3: CASSSPRQGTASYEQYF
DNA: TGTGCCAGCAGTTCCCCTCGACAGGGTACCGCAAGTTACGAGCAGTACTTC
size: NA
V: TRBV28
D: TRBD1
J: TRBJ2-7

CDR3: CASSSFPGLAGDTQYF
DNA: TGTGCCAGCAGCTCTTTTCCGGGACTAGCTGGAGATACGCAGTATTTT
size: NA
V: TRBV7-9
D: TRBD2
J: TRBJ2-3

CDR3: CATSAPGAQPQHF
DNA: TGTGCCACCAGTGCCCCAGGGGCCCAGCCCCAGCATTTT
size: NA
V: TRBV24-1
D: NA
J: TRBJ1-5

CDR3: CASTWTENTEAFF
DNA: TGTGCCAGCACTTGGACAGAGAACACTGAAGCTTTCTTT
size: NA
V: TRBV2
D: NA
J: TRBJ1-1

CDR3: CASSYRSGETQYF
DNA: TGTGCCAGCAGTTACCGCAGCGGGGAGACCCAGTACTTC
size: NA
V: TRBV6-5
D: NA
J: TRBJ2-5

CDR3: CASSKAGTGGGVIGEKLFF
DNA: TGTGCCAGCAGCAAAGCAGGGACAGGGGGCGGAGTAATTGGTGAAAAACTGTTTTTT
size: NA
V: TRBV21-1
D: NA
J: TRBJ1-4

CDR3: CATSDLRRVEQFF
DNA: TGTGCCACCAGTGATTTAAGGAGGGTTGAGCAGTTCTTC
size: NA
V: TRBV24-1
D: NA
J: TRBJ2-1

CDR3: CASSPGAGGYEQYF
DNA: TGTGCCAGCTCTCCGGGGGCAGGGGGCTACGAGCAGTACTTC
size: NA
V: TRBV18
D: NA
J: TRBJ2-7

CDR3: CASSLMSGEGYTF
DNA: TGTGCCAGCAGCTTAATGTCTGGAGAGGGCTACACCTTC
size: NA
V: TRBV7-3
D: NA
J: TRBJ1-2

CDR3: CASSSGGNEQFF
DNA: TGCGCCAGCAGCTCCGGGGGCAATGAGCAGTTCTTC
size: NA
V: TRBV5-1
D: NA
J: TRBJ2-1

CDR3: CASRHLAGQETQYF
DNA: TGTGCCAGCAGGCACCTAGCGGGCCAAGAGACCCAGTACTTC
size: NA
V: TRBV3-1/TRBV3-2
D: TRBD2
J: TRBJ2-5

CDR3: CASRPKEGYQPQHF
DNA: TGCGCCAGCAGACCTAAGGAGGGGTATCAGCCCCAGCATTTT
size: NA
V: TRBV4-1
D: NA
J: TRBJ1-5

CDR3: CASSGGGTNEKLFF
DNA: TGTGCCAGCTCAGGCGGGGGAACTAATGAAAAACTGTTTTTT
size: NA
V: TRBV6-5
D: NA
J: TRBJ1-4

CDR3: CASNRGMNTEAFF
DNA: TGTGCCAGCAATAGGGGGATGAACACTGAAGCTTTCTTT
size: few
V: TRBV2
D: NA
J: TRBJ1-1

CDR3: CAIRPVVRTEAFF
DNA: TGTGCCATCCGCCCCGTAGTACGCACTGAAGCTTTCTTT
size: NA
V: TRBV6-2/TRBV6-3
D: NA
J: TRBJ1-1

CDR3: CASSLWGGGAADTQYF
DNA: TGTGCCAGCAGCTTATGGGGCGGGGGGGCCGCAGATACGCAGTATTTT
size: NA
V: TRBV7-2
D: TRBD2
J: TRBJ2-3

CDR3: CASSEPGQGAQPQHF
DNA: TGTGCCAGCAGTGAGCCGGGACAGGGGGCTCAGCCCCAGCATTTT
size: NA
V: TRBV6-1
D: TRBD1
J: TRBJ1-5

CDR3: CASRLGTGQTRTDTQYF
DNA: TGCGCCAGCAGACTCGGGACAGGGCAAACCCGCACAGATACGCAGTATTTT
size: NA
V: TRBV5-1
D: TRBD1
J: TRBJ2-3

CDR3: CASSLTLAGQETQYF
DNA: TGTGCCAGCAGCCTTACTCTAGCGGGCCAAGAGACCCAGTACTTC
size: NA
V: TRBV5-4
D: TRBD2
J: TRBJ2-5

CDR3: CASSSGNRNEQFF
DNA: TGTGCCAGCTCTAGCGGGAACCGTAATGAGCAGTTCTTC
size: NA
V: TRBV3-1/TRBV3-2
D: TRBD2
J: TRBJ2-1